The 4 T cell receptor beta chains below were found in one sample sequenced in a study of CD8 T cells in Susac syndrome. The RNA, roughly 0.45 to 1 ug, was put through reverse transcription using random hexamers. MiXCR, run by TCRdb on the immunoSEQ multiplex PCR reads, gives a single entry per CDR3 protein. The sample includes about 50,000 distinct CDR3 sequences, just over 90% of them seen just once. The specimen was CD8+ T cells from PBMCs. The origin of the receptors is a human donor with multiple sclerosis.

The chain uses TRBV20-1 and TRBJ1-2; D gene unclear. Germline values: CDR1 DFQATT, CDR2 SNEGSKA (reference sequence). This CDR3 contains 13 residues. V gave up 5 bases and J gave up 4 bases, with 14 bases separating them. In nucleotides, the CDR3 is TGCAGTGCTCGGATCGATGGCAGCTATGGCTACACCTTC. It translates to CSARIDGSYGYTF.

V and J are TRBV19 and TRBJ1-6; possibly TRBD1 for D (5 bases). This CDR3 region has 15 residues. The V gene's germline CDR1 is LNHDA and CDR2 SQIVND (reference sequence). Between the trimmed V and J ends, which lost 5 bases and 9 bases, there was a span of 17 bases. The CDR3 DNA follows: TGTGCCAGTAGTTTGACGGGACGGTTACTTTCACCCCTCCACTTT. Translated, it gives CASSLTGRLLSPLHF. The full variable domain, with the rest looked up from reference TRBV19 and TRBJ1-6, is DGGITQSPKYLFRKEGQNVTLSCEQNLNHDAMYWYRQDPGQGLRLIYYSQIVNDFQKGDIAEGYSVSREKKESFPLTVTSAQKNPTAFYLCASSLTGRLLSPLHFGNGTRLTVT.

This clonotype is a singleton in its sample. This sequence joins TRBV2 and TRBJ2-3; TRBD2 matches at 9 bases. This CDR3 contains 18 residues. CDR1 is SNHLY and CDR2 is FYNNEI in the germline V gene. J was trimmed by 2 bases and V by 4 bases; bases with no gene match: 13. CDR3 in DNA: TGTGCCAGCAGTGCTGAAATATTGACTAGCGGATACACAGATACGCAGTATTTT. It codes for CASSAEILTSGYTDTQYF.

The chain couples TRBV6-5 to TRBJ2-7; 7 bases map to TRBD2. The ends lost 0 bases at V and 0 bases at J; junction bases unmatched: 5. Per the germline V gene, CDR1 is MNHEY and CDR2 is SVGAGI. The CDR3 sequence is 16 residues long. CDR3 DNA: TGTGCCAGCAGTTACTCGGGAGGGGAAATCTCCTACGAGCAGTACTTC. Translated, it gives CASSYSGGEISYEQYF.